The rows below give T cell receptor beta chains drawn from one sample of a study of technical replicates of blood from a few donors. Assay used: immunoSEQ multiplex PCR; TCRdb lists only in-frame clones, some missing. Of tens of thousands of clones listed, around 90% are singletons. The sequencing sample was made of PBMCs. These receptors came from a human donor in good health. Some clones in this sample may be carry-over from other donors' samples. Both conserved end residues are part of each CDR3. The D gene is left open where the match is weak. The size field is filled for only some rows; it gives once, few, many or a size class.

size	V	J	D	CDR3	DNA
NA	TRBV5-4	TRBJ1-2	NA	CATGGDGYGYTF	TGTGCCACGGGGGGGGATGGCTATGGCTACACCTTC
NA	TRBV7-2	TRBJ2-1	TRBD2	CASSPSMASGGHEQFF	TGTGCCAGCAGCCCTAGTATGGCTAGCGGGGGGCATGAGCAGTTCTTC
NA	TRBV7-9	TRBJ1-5	NA	CASSSHPEGPQHF	TGTGCCAGCAGCTCCCACCCTGAGGGCCCCCAGCATTTT
NA	TRBV15	TRBJ1-2	TRBD1	CATRPGQGGYGYTF	TGTGCCACCAGACCGGGACAGGGAGGCTATGGCTACACCTTC
NA	TRBV4-2	TRBJ2-7	NA	CASSQEQGATLREQYF	TGTGCCAGCAGCCAAGAACAGGGAGCAACCCTACGGGAGCAGTACTTC
NA	TRBV27	TRBJ2-7	NA	CASRITDRFHEQYF	TGTGCCAGCAGGATAACCGACAGGTTCCACGAGCAGTACTTC
NA	TRBV5-6	TRBJ2-3	NA	CASSLVGRRDTDTQYF	TGTGCCAGCAGCTTGGTGGGCAGGCGGGACACAGATACGCAGTATTTT
NA	TRBV30	TRBJ2-2	NA	CAWSAGLLFGELFF	TGTGCCTGGAGTGCTGGACTCCTCTTTGGGGAGCTGTTTTTT
NA	TRBV6-5	TRBJ2-7	NA	CASSSHETKRLEQYF	TGTGCCAGCAGTTCTCATGAAACGAAGAGGCTCGAGCAGTACTTC
NA	TRBV5-6	TRBJ1-1	NA	CASSWGQVMTEAFF	TGTGCCAGCTCATGGGGACAAGTAATGACTGAAGCTTTCTTT
NA	TRBV7-6	TRBJ2-7	NA	CASSPGYQGPYEQYF	TGTGCCAGCAGCCCAGGGTACCAGGGGCCCTACGAGCAGTACTTC
NA	TRBV7-2	TRBJ1-5	NA	CASSTTGYRGQPQHF	TGTGCCAGCAGCACTACAGGGTATCGGGGTCAGCCCCAGCATTTT
NA	TRBV5-1	TRBJ2-1	NA	CASSLAEGGEQFF	TGCGCCAGCAGCTTGGCCGAGGGAGGTGAGCAGTTCTTC
NA	TRBV9	TRBJ1-3	TRBD1	CASSLLGQPSSGNTIYF	TGTGCCAGCAGCTTACTGGGACAGCCAAGCTCTGGAAACACCATATATTTT
NA	TRBV4-1	TRBJ1-4	TRBD1	CASSQPGQGWEKLFF	TGCGCCAGCAGCCAACCGGGACAGGGTTGGGAAAAACTGTTTTTT
NA	TRBV6-5	TRBJ2-5	NA	CASSYSREAQYF	TGTGCCAGCAGTTACTCAAGGGAGGCCCAGTACTTC
NA	TRBV4-1	TRBJ1-6	NA	CASSQEGTPVNSPLHF	TGCGCCAGCAGCCAAGAGGGGACACCGGTGAATTCACCCCTCCACTTT
NA	TRBV10-3	TRBJ1-2	TRBD1	CAISESDRALNYGYTF	TGTGCCATCAGTGAGTCGGACAGGGCGCTGAACTATGGCTACACCTTC
NA	TRBV30	TRBJ1-1	NA	CAFAGETEAFF	TGTGCCTTCGCGGGTGAGACTGAAGCTTTCTTT
NA	TRBV5-1	TRBJ2-7	NA	CASSWSANSYEQYF	TGCGCCAGCAGCTGGTCCGCGAACTCCTACGAGCAGTACTTC
NA	TRBV4-1	TRBJ2-5	NA	CASSQVGGQETQYF	TGCGCCAGCAGCCAAGTGGGGGGCCAAGAGACCCAGTACTTC
NA	TRBV5-1	TRBJ2-3	TRBD2	CASSWRAGATDTQYF	TGCGCCAGCAGCTGGCGAGCGGGGGCCACAGATACGCAGTATTTT
NA	TRBV4-3	TRBJ1-1	NA	CASSQDRGPSLGAFF	TGCGCCAGCAGCCAAGATAGGGGCCCCTCCTTGGGAGCTTTCTTT
NA	TRBV2	TRBJ2-7	NA	CASREAYHEQYF	TGTGCCAGCAGGGAGGCGTACCACGAGCAGTACTTC
few	TRBV21-1	TRBJ1-1	NA	CASSTWGQGARWTEAFF	NA
NA	TRBV14	TRBJ2-7	TRBD1	CASSQAGQVGSYEQYF	TGTGCCAGCAGCCAGGCGGGACAGGTCGGATCCTACGAGCAGTACTTC
NA	TRBV25-1	TRBJ2-1	TRBD1	CASSDGTGANEQFF	TGTGCCAGCAGTGATGGGACAGGGGCGAATGAGCAGTTCTTC
NA	TRBV27	TRBJ1-1	NA	CASGHNSNTEAFF	TGTGCCAGCGGTCATAATAGCAACACTGAAGCTTTCTTT
NA	TRBV5-6	TRBJ1-3	NA	CASSGIRGESGNTIYF	TGTGCCAGCAGCGGCATCCGGGGGGAGAGTGGAAACACCATATATTTT
NA	TRBV5-4	TRBJ2-1	NA	CASSWRYYNEQFF	TGTGCCAGCAGCTGGAGGTACTACAATGAGCAGTTCTTC
NA	TRBV7-9	TRBJ1-2	NA	CASSFGNYGYTF	TGTGCCAGCAGCTTCGGGAACTATGGCTACACCTTC
NA	TRBV6-5	TRBJ2-7	TRBD1	CASRARDRGLWEQYF	TGTGCCAGCAGGGCCCGGGACAGGGGTTTATGGGAGCAGTACTTC
NA	TRBV7-2	TRBJ1-5	TRBD1	CASSLRGQQPQHF	TGTGCCAGCAGCTTAAGGGGGCAGCAGCCCCAGCATTTT
NA	TRBV4-2	TRBJ2-7	TRBD2	CASSQGSSGIQAYEQYF	TGTGCCAGCAGCCAAGGGTCAAGCGGGATCCAGGCCTACGAGCAGTACTTC
NA	TRBV5-4	TRBJ2-7	NA	CASSPQEGREQYF	TGTGCCAGCAGCCCGCAGGAGGGGCGAGAGCAGTACTTC
NA	TRBV7-9	TRBJ2-7	NA	CASSFQGRLEQYF	TGTGCCAGCAGCTTCCAAGGCAGGCTCGAGCAGTACTTC
NA	TRBV7-2	TRBJ2-7	TRBD2	CASSPGTSGDLYEQYF	TGTGCCAGCAGCCCTGGGACTAGCGGGGACCTCTACGAGCAGTACTTC
once	TRBV7-9	TRBJ2-7	TRBD1	CASSGRQGSSSYEQYF	TGTGCCAGCAGCGGCCGACAGGGATCCAGCTCCTACGAGCAGTACTTC
NA	TRBV19	TRBJ1-1	NA	CASNGGREKNTEAFF	TGTGCCTCCAACGGGGGGCGCGAAAAGAACACTGAAGCTTTCTTT
NA	TRBV15	TRBJ1-4	TRBD1	CATNSDRGRGEKLFF	TGTGCCACCAACTCGGACAGGGGAAGAGGCGAAAAACTGTTTTTT
NA	TRBV11-2	TRBJ1-2	TRBD1	CASRTGDRRSPDAF	TGTGCCAGCAGGACGGGGGACAGACGCTCTCCGGACGCCTTC
NA	TRBV6-5	TRBJ1-1	NA	CASTAYTGTEAFF	TGTGCCAGCACGGCCTACACGGGAACTGAAGCTTTCTTT
NA	TRBV27	TRBJ1-4	NA	CASSLFSRGIGEKLFF	TGTGCCAGCAGTTTATTTTCCCGGGGAATCGGTGAAAAACTGTTTTTT
NA	TRBV6-5	TRBJ2-7	NA	CASSYRPGGYEQYF	TGTGCCAGCAGTTACAGGCCCGGAGGCTACGAGCAGTACTTC
once	TRBV30	TRBJ1-3	NA	CAWSPGINTIYF	TGTGCCTGGAGCCCGGGGATTAACACCATATATTTT
NA	TRBV4-3	TRBJ1-1	NA	CASSQDWGGNTEAFF	TGCGCCAGCAGCCAAGATTGGGGAGGGAACACTGAAGCTTTCTTT